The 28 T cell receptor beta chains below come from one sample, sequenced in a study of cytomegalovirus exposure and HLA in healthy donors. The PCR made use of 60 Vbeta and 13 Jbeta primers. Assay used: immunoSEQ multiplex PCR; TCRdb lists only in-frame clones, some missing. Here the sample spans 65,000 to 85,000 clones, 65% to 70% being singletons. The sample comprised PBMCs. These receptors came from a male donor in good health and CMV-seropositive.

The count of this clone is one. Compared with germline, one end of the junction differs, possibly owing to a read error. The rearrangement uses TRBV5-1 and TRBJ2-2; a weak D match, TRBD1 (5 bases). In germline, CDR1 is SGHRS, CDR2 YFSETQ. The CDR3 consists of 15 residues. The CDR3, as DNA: TGCGTCAGCAGGCCAGACCAGGGTTATAACGGGGAGCTGTTTTTT. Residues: CVSRPDQGYNGELFF.

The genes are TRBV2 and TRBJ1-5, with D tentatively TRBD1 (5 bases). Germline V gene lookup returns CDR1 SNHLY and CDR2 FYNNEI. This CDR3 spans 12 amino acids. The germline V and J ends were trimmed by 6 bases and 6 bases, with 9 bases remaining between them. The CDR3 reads CASRQGGQPQHF. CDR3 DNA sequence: TGTGCCAGCAGGCAGGGAGGTCAGCCCCAGCATTTT.

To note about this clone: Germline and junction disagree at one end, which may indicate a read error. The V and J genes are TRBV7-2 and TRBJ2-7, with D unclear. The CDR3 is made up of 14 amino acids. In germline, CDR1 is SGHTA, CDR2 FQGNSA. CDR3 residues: CASSFLSPTYERYF. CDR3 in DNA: TGTGCCAGCAGCTTCCTGTCCCCTACCTACGAGCGGTACTTC.

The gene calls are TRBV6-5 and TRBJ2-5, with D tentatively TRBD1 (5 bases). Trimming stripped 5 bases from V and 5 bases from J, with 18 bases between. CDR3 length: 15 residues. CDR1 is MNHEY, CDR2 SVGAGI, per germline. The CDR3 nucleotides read TGTGCCAGCAGTACAACGCAGGGAAGCTACGAGACCCAGTACTTC. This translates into CASSTTQGSYETQYF.

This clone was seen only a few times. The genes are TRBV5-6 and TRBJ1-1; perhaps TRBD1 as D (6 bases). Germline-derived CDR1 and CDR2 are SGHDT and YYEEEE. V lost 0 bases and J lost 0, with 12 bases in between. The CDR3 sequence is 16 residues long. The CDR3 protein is CASSLAGGLMNTEAFF. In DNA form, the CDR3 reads TGTGCCAGCAGCTTGGCCGGGGGGCTGATGAACACTGAAGCTTTCTTT.

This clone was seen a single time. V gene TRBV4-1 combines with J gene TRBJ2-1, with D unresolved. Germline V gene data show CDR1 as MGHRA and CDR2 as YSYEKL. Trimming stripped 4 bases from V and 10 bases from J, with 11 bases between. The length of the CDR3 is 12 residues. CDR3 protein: CASSPELGEQFF. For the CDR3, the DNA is TGCGCCAGCAGCCCCGAGCTGGGCGAGCAGTTCTTC.

The CDR3: CASSKSSYEQYF. The CDR3 DNA reads TGTGCCAGCAGCAAGAGCTCCTACGAGCAGTACTTC. The rearrangement links TRBV7-9 to TRBJ2-7; no clear D. The CDR3 has 12 amino acids. From germline, CDR1 is SEHNR and CDR2 FQNEAQ (reference sequence). V was shortened by 5 bases and J by 0 bases, with 5 bases between the two germline ends.

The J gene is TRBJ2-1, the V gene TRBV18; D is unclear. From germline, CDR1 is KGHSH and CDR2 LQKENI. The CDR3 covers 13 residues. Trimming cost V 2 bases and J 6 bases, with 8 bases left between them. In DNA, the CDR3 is TGTGCCAGCTCACCAATGACGGGCAATGAGCAGTTCTTC. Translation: CASSPMTGNEQFF.

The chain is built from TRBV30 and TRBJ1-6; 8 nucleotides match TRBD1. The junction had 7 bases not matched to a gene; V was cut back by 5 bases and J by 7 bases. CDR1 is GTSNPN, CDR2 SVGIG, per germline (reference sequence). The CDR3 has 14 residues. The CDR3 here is CAWAPGTGNSPLHF. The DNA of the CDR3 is TGTGCCTGGGCACCCGGGACAGGAAATTCACCCCTCCACTTT. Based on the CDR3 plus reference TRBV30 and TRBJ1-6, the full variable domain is SQTIHQWPATLVQPVGSPLSLECTVEGTSNPNLYWYRQAAGRGLQLLFYSVGIGQISSEVPQNLSASRPQDRQFILSSKKLLLSDSGFYLCAWAPGTGNSPLHFGNGTRLTVT.

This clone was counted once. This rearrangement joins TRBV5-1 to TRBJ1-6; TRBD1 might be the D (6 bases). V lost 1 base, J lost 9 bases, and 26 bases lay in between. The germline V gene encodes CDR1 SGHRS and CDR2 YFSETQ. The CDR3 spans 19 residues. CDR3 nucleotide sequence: TGCGCCAGCAGCTTGCGTCCCTTAGGGGACAAGAGGCTTCCTTCACCCCTCCACTTT. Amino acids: CASSLRPLGDKRLPSPLHF.

The CDR3 here is CASSLNSYTGELFF. The DNA of the CDR3 is TGTGCCAGCAGCTTAAACAGCTACACCGGGGAGCTGTTTTTT. The chain links TRBV7-3 to TRBJ2-2; D remains ambiguous. The CDR3 is made up of 14 amino acids. Deletions cut 1 base from V and 3 bases from J, with 6 bases between. Germline V gene lookup returns CDR1 SGHTA and CDR2 FQGTGA.

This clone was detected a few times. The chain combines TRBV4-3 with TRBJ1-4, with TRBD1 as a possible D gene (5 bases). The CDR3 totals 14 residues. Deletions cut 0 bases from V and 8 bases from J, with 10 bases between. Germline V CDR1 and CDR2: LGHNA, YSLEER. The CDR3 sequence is CASSQDGGGEKLFF. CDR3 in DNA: TGCGCCAGCAGCCAAGATGGGGGAGGGGAAAAACTGTTTTTT.

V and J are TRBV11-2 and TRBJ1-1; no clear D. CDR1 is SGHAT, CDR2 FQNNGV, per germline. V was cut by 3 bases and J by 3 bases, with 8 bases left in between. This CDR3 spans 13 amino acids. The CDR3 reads CASSFSSDTEAFF. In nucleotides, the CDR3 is TGTGCCAGCAGCTTTTCTTCGGACACTGAAGCTTTCTTT.

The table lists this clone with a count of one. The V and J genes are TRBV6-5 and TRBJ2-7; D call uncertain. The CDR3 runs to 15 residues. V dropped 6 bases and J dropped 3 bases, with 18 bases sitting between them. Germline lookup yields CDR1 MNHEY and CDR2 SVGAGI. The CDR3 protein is CASRPGSTLLYEQYF. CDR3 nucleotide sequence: TGTGCCAGCAGGCCCGGGTCCACACTACTCTACGAGCAGTACTTC.

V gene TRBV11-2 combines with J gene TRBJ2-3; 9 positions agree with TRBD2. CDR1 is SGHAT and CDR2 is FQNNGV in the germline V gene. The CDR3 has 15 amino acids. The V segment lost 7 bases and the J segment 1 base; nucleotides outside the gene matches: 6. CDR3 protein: CASTYRLAGTDTQYF. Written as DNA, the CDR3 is TGTGCCAGCACCTATCGACTAGCGGGCACAGATACGCAGTATTTT.

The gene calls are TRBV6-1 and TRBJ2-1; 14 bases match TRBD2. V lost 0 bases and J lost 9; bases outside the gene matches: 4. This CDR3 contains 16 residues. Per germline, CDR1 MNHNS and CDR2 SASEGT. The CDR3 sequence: CASSEAEGTSGSEQFF. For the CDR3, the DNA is TGTGCCAGCAGTGAAGCGGAGGGGACTAGCGGGAGTGAGCAGTTCTTC.

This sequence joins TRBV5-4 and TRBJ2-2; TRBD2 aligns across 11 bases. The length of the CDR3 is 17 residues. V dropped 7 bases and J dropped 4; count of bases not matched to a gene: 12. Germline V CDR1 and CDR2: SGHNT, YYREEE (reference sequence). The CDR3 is CASERFAGTSGTGELFF. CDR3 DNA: TGTGCCAGCGAAAGATTTGCCGGGACTAGCGGCACCGGGGAGCTGTTTTTT.

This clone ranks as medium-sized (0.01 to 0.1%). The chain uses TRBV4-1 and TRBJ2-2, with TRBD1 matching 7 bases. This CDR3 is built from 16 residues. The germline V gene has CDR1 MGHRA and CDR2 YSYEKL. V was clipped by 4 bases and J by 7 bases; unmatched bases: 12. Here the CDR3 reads CASSPLGPRGFGELFF. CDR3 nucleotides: TGCGCCAGCAGCCCTTTGGGTCCCAGGGGGTTCGGGGAGCTGTTTTTT.

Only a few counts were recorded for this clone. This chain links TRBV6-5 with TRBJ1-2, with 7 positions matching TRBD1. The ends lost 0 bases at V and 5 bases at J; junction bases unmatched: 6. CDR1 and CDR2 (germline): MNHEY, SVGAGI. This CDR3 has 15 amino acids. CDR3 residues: CASSYSRGQGYGYTF. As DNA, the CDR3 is TGTGCCAGCAGTTACTCGAGGGGGCAAGGGTATGGCTACACCTTC.

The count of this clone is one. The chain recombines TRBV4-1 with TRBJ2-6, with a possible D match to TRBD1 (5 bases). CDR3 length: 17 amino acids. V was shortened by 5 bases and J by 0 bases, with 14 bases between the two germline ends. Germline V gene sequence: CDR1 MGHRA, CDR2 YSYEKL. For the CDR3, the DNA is TGCGCCAGCAGCACGACAGAAAAAAACTCTGGGGCCAACGTCCTGACTTTC. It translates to CASSTTEKNSGANVLTF.

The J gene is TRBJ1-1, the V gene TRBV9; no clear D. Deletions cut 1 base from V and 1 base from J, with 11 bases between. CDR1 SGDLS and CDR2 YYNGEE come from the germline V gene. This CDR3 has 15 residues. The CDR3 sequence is CASSVSGNWNTEAFF. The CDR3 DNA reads TGTGCCAGCAGCGTATCTGGCAATTGGAACACTGAAGCTTTCTTT.

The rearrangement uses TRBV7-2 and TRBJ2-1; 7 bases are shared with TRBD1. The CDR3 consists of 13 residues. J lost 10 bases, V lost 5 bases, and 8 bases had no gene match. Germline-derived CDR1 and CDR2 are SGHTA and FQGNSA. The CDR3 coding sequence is TGTGCCAGCAGCGACCAGACAGGGCGAGAGCAGTTCTTC. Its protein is CASSDQTGREQFF.

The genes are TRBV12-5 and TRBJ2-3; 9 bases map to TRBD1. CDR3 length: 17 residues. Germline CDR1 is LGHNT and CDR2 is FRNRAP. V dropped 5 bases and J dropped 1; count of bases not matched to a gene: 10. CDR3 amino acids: CASGAILGQGRTDTQYF. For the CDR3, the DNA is TGTGCTAGTGGTGCCATCCTGGGACAGGGTCGCACAGATACGCAGTATTTT. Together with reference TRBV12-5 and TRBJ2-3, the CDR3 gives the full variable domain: DARVTQTPRHKVTEMGQEVTMRCQPILGHNTVFWYRQTMMQGLELLAYFRNRAPLDDSGMPKDRFSAEMPDATLATLKIQPSEPRDSAVYFCASGAILGQGRTDTQYFGPGTRLTVL.

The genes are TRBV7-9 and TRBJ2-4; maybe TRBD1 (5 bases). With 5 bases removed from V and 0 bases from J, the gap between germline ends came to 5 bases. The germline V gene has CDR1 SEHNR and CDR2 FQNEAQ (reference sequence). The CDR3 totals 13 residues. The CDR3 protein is CASSDRAKNIQYF. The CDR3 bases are TGTGCCAGCAGCGACAGAGCCAAAAACATTCAGTACTTC.

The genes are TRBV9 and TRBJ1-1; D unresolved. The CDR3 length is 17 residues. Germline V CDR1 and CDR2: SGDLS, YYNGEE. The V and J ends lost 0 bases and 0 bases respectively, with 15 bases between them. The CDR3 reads CASSVGGALSMNTEAFF. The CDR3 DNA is TGTGCCAGCAGCGTAGGAGGAGCTCTCAGTATGAACACTGAAGCTTTCTTT.

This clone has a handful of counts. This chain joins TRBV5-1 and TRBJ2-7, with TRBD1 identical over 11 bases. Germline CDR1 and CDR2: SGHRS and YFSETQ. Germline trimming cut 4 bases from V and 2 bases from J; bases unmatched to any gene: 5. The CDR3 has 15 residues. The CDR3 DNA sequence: TGCGCCAGCAGCGCGGGGACAGGGGGGCCCTACGAGCAGTACTTC. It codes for CASSAGTGGPYEQYF.

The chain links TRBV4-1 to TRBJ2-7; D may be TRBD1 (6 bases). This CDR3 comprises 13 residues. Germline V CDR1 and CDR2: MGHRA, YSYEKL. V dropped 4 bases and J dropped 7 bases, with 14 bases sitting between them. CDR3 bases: TGCGCCAGCAGCCCGCGACAGACAGGAGAGCAGTACTTC. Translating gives CASSPRQTGEQYF.

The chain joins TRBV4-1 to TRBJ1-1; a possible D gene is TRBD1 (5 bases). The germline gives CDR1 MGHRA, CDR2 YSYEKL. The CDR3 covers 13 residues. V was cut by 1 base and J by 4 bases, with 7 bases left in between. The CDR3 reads CASSQVTGTEAFF. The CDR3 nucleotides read TGCGCCAGCAGCCAAGTAACAGGCACTGAAGCTTTCTTT.